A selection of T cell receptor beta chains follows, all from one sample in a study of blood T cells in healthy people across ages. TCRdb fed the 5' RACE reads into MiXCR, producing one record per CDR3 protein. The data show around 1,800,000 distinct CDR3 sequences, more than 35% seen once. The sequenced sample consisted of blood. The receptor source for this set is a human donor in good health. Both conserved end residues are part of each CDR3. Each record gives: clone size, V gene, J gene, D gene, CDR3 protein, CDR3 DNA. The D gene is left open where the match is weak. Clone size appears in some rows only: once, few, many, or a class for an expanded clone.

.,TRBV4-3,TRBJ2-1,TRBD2,CASSQDTGGSYNEQFF,TGCGCCAGCAGCCAAGATACCGGGGGGTCCTACAATGAGCAGTTCTTC
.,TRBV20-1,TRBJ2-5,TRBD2,CSAAAGGQETQYF,TGCAGTGCCGCAGCGGGGGGCCAAGAGACCCAGTACTTC
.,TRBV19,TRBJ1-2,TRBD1,CASQDRGTYGYTF,TGTGCCAGCCAGGACAGGGGAACCTATGGCTACACCTTC
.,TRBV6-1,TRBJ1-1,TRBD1,CASSSPGQGRRGTEAFF,TGTGCCAGCAGCTCCCCGGGACAGGGAAGGAGGGGCACTGAAGCTTTCTTT
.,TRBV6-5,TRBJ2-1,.,CASSFHSEGREQFF,TGTGCCAGCAGTTTCCACTCTGAAGGGCGTGAGCAGTTCTTC
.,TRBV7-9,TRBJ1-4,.,CASKGDNGYEKLFF,TGTGCCAGTAAAGGGGACAATGGGTATGAAAAACTGTTTTTT
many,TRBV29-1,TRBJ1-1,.,CSVRVNLNTEAFF,TGCAGCGTTCGGGTAAATTTGAACACTGAAGCTTTCTTT
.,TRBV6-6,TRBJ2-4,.,CASSWDMPNIQYF,TGTGCCAGCAGTTGGGACATGCCAAACATTCAGTACTTC
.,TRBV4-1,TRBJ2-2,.,CASSQAGQRDSAGELFF,TGCGCCAGCAGCCAAGCGGGCCAGAGAGATAGCGCCGGGGAGCTGTTTTTT
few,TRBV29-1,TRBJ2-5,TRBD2,CSVAPSGGNQETQYF,TGCAGCGTAGCCCCTAGCGGGGGGAACCAAGAGACCCAGTACTTC
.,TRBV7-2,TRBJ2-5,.,CASSPSRGQQETQYF,TGTGCCAGCAGCCCAAGTCGGGGACAACAAGAGACCCAGTACTTC
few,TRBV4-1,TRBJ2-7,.,CASSQDLLTRFKQYF,TGCGCCAGCAGCCAAGACCTCCTCACAAGGTTCAAGCAGTACTTC
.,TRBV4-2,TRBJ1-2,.,CASSQDPIQGQGYTF,TGTGCCAGCAGCCAAGACCCCATACAGGGCCAAGGCTACACCTTC
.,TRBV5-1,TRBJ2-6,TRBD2,CASSLAGGVRRSGANVLTF,TGCGCCAGCAGCTTGGCTGGGGGGGTTCGCCGGTCTGGGGCCAACGTCCTGACTTTC
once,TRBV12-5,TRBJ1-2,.,CASGLGFYGYTF,TGTGCTAGTGGTTTGGGCTTTTATGGCTACACCTTC
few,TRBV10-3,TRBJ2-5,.,CAISESLGTPGETQYF,TGTGCCATCAGTGAGTCTTTGGGGACTCCCGGTGAGACCCAGTACTTC
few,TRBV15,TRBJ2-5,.,CATSRGTAQETQYF,TGTGCCACCAGCCGGGGGACAGCCCAAGAGACCCAGTACTTC
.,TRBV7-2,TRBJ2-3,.,CASSPYFTLSDTQYF,TGTGCCAGCAGCCCTTACTTCACTTTATCAGATACGCAGTATTTT
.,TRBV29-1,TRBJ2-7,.,CSVEHHGGSGEQYF,TGCAGCGTTGAACACCACGGGGGCTCGGGCGAGCAGTACTTC